The clone carrying this T cell receptor beta chain was seen more than once but under ten times. These data are taken from a study of blood T cell repertoires in COVID-19. At the level of the study: COVID-19 samples, acute and convalescent, were from the United States, Italy and Spain. Sample material is recorded as cDNA or gDNA derived from T cells, B-cell-depleted T cells, or PBMCs.

In the source study's methods: By means of reference gene primer amplification, nucleated cell counts were estimated. Measured with immunoSEQ multiplex PCR; TCRdb has only the in-frame clones, and not every one. V and J calls and clone size follow that table, whereas D and trimming were derived from the DNA. The sample lists about 200,000 clones, around 80% seen once, with about 13% in the top ten. Germline CDR1 LGHDT, CDR2 YNNKEL (reference sequence). The length of the CDR3 is 17 residues. V was pared by 0 bases and J by 8 bases, with 10 bases of the junction left unmatched. The source material was peripheral blood. The V call is TRBV3-1 (or the pseudogene TRBV3-2), the J call TRBJ2-2; 9 bases line up with TRBD2. This receptor was obtained from a human donor in a cohort sampled during active COVID-19. DNA for the CDR3: TGTGCCAGCAGCCAAGAAGCTAGCGGGATTTCGAATGGGGAGCTGTTTTTT. Translation gives CASSQEASGISNGELFF.